This T cell receptor (beta chain) was obtained from a study of shared clonotypes between healthy human individuals. Study-wide background: CD4 naive cells filled three plates per donor, CD4 memory three, CD8 naive two and CD8 memory one.

Regarding this clone: Its antigen remains unknown.

A CD45RA+ naive subset and a CD45RA-negative memory subset were split from CD4+ cells. Study-level points and caveats: Incompleteness in sorted-subset sequencing, despite large depth, was shown by rarefaction.

Over several immunoSEQ plates, each subset's genomic DNA was distributed in even portions. TCRdb's table, derived via immunoSEQ multiplex PCR, lists solely in-frame clones and lacks some. The sample lists approximately 2.1 million clones, approximately 93% occurring once. Sequenced input: naive CD4+ T cells from PBMCs. Subset indicated: CD45RA+ positively selected. This clonotype originated in a man aged 18 to 35 in good health. Some clones in this sample may be carry-over from other donors' samples.

The CDR3 here is CASPHSRLSTDTQYF. Here the CDR3 DNA reads TGTGCCAGCCCCCACTCCCGGCTAAGCACAGATACGCAGTATTTT. The rearrangement links TRBV25-1 to TRBJ2-3, with unresolved D. The CDR3 length is 15 residues. V gave up 8 bases and J gave up 0 bases, with 15 bases separating them. Germline lookup yields CDR1 MGHDK and CDR2 SYGVNS.